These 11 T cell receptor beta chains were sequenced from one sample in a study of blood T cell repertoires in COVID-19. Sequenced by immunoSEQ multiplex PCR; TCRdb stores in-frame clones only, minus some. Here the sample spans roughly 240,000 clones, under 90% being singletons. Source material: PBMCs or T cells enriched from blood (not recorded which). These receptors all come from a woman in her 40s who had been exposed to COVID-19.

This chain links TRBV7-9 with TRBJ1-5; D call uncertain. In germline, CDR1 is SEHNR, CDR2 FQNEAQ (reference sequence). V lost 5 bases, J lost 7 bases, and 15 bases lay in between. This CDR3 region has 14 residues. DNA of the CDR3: TGTGCCAGCAGCACAGACCCCCCGGGACAGCCCCAGCATTTT. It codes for CASSTDPPGQPQHF.

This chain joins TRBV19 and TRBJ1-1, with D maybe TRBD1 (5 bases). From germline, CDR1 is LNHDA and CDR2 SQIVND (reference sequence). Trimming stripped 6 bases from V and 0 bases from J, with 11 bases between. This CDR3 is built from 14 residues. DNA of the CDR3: TGTGCCAGTAGATGGAGGGGAGTGAACACTGAAGCTTTCTTT. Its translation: CASRWRGVNTEAFF. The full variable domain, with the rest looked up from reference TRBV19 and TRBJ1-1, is DGGITQSPKYLFRKEGQNVTLSCEQNLNHDAMYWYRQDPGQGLRLIYYSQIVNDFQKGDIAEGYSVSREKKESFPLTVTSAQKNPTAFYLCASRWRGVNTEAFFGQGTRLTVV.

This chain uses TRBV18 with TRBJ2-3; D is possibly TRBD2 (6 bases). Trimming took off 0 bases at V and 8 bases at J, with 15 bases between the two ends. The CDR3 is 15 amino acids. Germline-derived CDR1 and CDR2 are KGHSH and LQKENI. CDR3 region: CASSPPEGATGTQYF. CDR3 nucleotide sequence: TGTGCCAGCTCACCACCGGAGGGAGCCACGGGTACGCAGTATTTT.

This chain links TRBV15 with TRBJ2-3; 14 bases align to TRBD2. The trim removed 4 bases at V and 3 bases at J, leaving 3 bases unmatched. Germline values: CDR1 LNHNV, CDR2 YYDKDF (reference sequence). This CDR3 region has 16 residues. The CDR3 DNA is TGTGCCACCAGCAAAGGGACTAGCGGGGGAACAGATACGCAGTATTTT. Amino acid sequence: CATSKGTSGGTDTQYF.

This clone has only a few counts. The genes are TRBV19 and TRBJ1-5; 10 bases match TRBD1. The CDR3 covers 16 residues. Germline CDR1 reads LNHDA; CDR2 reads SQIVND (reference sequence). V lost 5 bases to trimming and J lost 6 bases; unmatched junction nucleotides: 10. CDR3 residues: CASSPWTGGVGQPQHF. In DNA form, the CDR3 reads TGTGCCAGTAGTCCGTGGACAGGGGGAGTCGGTCAGCCCCAGCATTTT.

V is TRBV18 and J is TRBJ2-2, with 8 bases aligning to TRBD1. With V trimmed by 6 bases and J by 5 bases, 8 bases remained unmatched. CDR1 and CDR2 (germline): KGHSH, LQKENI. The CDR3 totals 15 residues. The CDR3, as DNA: TGTGCCAGCTCTCTCGACAGGGGAGGAACCGGGGAGCTGTTTTTT. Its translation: CASSLDRGGTGELFF.

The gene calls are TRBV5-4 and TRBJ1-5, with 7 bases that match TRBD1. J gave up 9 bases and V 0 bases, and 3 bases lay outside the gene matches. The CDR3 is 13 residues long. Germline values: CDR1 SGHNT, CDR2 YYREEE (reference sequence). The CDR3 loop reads CASSLEGARPQHF. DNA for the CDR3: TGTGCCAGCAGCTTGGAGGGGGCACGGCCCCAGCATTTT.

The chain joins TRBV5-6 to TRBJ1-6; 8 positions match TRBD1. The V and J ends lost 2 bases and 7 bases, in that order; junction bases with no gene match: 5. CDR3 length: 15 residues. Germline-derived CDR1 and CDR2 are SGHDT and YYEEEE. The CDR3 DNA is TGTGCCAGCAGCTTTTTACAGGGGGACAATTCACCCCTCCACTTT. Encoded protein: CASSFLQGDNSPLHF. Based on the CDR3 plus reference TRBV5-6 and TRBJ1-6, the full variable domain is DAGVTQSPTHLIKTRGQQVTLRCSPKSGHDTVSWYQQALGQGPQFIFQYYEEEERQRGNFPDRFSGHQFPNYSSELNVNALLLGDSALYLCASSFLQGDNSPLHFGNGTRLTVT.

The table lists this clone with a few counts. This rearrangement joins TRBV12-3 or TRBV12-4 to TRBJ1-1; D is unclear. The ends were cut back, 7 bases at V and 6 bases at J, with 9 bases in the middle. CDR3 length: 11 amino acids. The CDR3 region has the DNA TGTGCCAGCATCTTCGGGGCTGAAGCTTTCTTT. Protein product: CASIFGAEAFF.

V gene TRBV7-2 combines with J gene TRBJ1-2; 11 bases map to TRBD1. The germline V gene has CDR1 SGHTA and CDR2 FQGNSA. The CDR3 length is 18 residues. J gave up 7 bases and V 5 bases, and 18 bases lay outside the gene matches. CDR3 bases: TGTGCCAGCAGCCCCCACTCCGGGACAGGGGGGAGGGTCGGTGGCTACACCTTC. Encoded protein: CASSPHSGTGGRVGGYTF. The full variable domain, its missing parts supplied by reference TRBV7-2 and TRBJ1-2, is GAGVSQSPSNKVTEKGKDVELRCDPISGHTALYWYRQSLGQGLEFLIYFQGNSAPDKSGLPSDRFSAERTGGSVSTLTIQRTQQEDSAVYLCASSPHSGTGGRVGGYTFGSGTRLTVV.

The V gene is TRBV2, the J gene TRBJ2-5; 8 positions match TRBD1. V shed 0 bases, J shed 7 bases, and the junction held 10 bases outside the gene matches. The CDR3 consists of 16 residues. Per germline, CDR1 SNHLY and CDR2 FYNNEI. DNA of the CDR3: TGTGCCAGCAGTGAAGCGCCCGACAGGGGACGGGCGACCCAGTACTTC. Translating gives CASSEAPDRGRATQYF.